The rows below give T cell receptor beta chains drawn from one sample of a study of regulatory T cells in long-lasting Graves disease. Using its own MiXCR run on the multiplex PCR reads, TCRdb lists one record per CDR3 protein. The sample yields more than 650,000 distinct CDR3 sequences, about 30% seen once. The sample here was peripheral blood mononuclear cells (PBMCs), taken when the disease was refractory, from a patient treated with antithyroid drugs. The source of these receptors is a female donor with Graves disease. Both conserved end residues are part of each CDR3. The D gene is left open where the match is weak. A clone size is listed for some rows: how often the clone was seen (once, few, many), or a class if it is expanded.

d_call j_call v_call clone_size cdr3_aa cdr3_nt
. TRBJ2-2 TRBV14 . CASSQIRAGELFF TGTGCCAGCAGCCAAATTAGGGCCGGGGAGCTGTTTTTT
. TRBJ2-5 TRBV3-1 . CASSQAPPGNFQETQYF TGTGCCAGCAGCCAAGCCCCTCCCGGGAACTTTCAAGAGACCCAGTACTTC
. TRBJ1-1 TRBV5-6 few CASSLEEVEHEAFF TGTGCCAGCAGCTTGGAGGAGGTAGAGCATGAAGCTTTCTTT
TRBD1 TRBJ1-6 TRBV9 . CASSVEAGGGNSPLHF TGTGCCAGCAGCGTAGAGGCAGGGGGCGGAAATTCACCCCTCCACTTT
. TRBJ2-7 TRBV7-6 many CASSRGSSYEQYF TGTGCCAGCAGCCGGGGGAGCTCCTACGAGCAGTACTTC
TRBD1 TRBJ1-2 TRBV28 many CASSLQLGGQGALNYGYTF TGTGCCAGCAGTTTGCAACTCGGAGGACAGGGGGCTCTAAACTATGGCTACACCTTC
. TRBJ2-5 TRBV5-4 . CASSLGGFPQETQYF TGTGCCAGCAGCTTGGGGGGTTTTCCTCAAGAGACCCAGTACTTC
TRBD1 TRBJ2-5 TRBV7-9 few CASTQGASVQETQYF TGTGCCAGCACCCAGGGGGCTAGCGTTCAAGAGACCCAGTACTTC
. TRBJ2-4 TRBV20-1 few CSASDRSPTNIQYF TGCAGTGCTAGTGACAGGTCTCCTACGAACATTCAGTACTTC
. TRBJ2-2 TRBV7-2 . CASSSSPVGPTGELFF TGTGCCAGCAGCTCATCCCCGGTCGGGCCCACCGGGGAGCTGTTTTTT
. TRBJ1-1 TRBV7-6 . CASSLSSGHLNTEAFF TGTGCCAGCAGCTTGAGCTCCGGACACCTGAACACTGAAGCTTTCTTT
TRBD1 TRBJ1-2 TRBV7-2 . CASSPGRAGGGYGYTF TGTGCCAGCAGCCCCGGCCGAGCAGGGGGAGGCTATGGCTACACCTTC
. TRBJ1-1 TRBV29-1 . CSVELGNTEAFF TGCAGCGTTGAATTGGGGAACACTGAAGCTTTCTTT
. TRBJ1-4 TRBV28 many CASSWAVLNEKLFF TGTGCCAGCAGTTGGGCGGTTCTTAATGAAAAACTGTTTTTT